This T cell receptor (beta chain) was sequenced during a study of regulatory T cells in long-lasting Graves disease. Findings and caveats of the study: Reduced TCR diversity was observed in persistent Graves' patients versus newly diagnosed patients. Between persistent patients, fewer than 3,500 public clonotypes were shared, exceeding the approximately 990 shared between new patients. TRBV28, TRBJ1-2 and TRBJ2-5 were segments that persistent disease favored.

A word on this clonotype: The antigen is not known.

According to the study, TCR beta libraries were built with iRepertoire HTBI primers and CDR3-region Arm-PCR. TCRdb itself ran the multiplex PCR reads through MiXCR, one entry per CDR3 protein. The data show 400,000 to 500,000 distinct CDR3 sequences, with about 21% seen just once and roughly an eighth held by the top ten. This CDR3 is 18 amino acids long. V shed 4 bases and J 0 bases; nucleotides not matched to a gene: 9. The V gene's germline CDR1 is SGHDN and CDR2 FVKESK. Regarding time point: persistent/refractory GD, antithyroid drugs over 5 years with positive TRAb. Construction of the TCR library relied on RNA isolated from PBMCs.

This TCR derives from a female donor with Graves disease. The rearrangement uses TRBV14 and TRBJ2-3; 11 bases align to TRBD2. Sequences were derived from peripheral blood mononuclear cells (PBMCs), sampled when the disease was refractory, from a patient treated with antithyroid drugs. CDR3 loop: CASSPRLAGRASTDTQYF. In DNA, the CDR3 is TGTGCCAGCAGCCCCAGACTAGCGGGACGGGCTAGCACAGATACGCAGTATTTT.